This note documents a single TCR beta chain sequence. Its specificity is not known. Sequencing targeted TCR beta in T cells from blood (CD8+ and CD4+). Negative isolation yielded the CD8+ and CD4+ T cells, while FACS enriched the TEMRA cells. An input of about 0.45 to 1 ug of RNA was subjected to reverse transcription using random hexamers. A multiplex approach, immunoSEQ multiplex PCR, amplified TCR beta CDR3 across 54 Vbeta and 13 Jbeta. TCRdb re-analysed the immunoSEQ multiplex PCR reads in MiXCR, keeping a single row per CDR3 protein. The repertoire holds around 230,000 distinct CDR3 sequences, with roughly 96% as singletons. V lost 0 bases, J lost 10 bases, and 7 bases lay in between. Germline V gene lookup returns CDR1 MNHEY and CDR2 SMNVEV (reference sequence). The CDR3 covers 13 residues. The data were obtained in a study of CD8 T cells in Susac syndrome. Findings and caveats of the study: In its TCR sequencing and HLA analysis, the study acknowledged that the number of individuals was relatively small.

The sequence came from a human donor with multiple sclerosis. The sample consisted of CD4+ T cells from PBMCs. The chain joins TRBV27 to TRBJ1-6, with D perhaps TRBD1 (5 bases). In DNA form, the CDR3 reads TGTGCCAGCAGTTTATCAGGGGTATCACCCCTCCACTTT. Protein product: CASSLSGVSPLHF.